A selection of T cell receptor beta chains follows, all from one sample in a study of PD-1 blockade in mismatch repair-deficient tumors. The method was immunoSEQ multiplex PCR; TCRdb's version includes in-frame clones alone and lacks a portion of them. The sample consists of under 50,000 clones, 65% to 80% of them appearing once. Sequencing used PBMCs, obtained before pembrolizumab treatment. All receptors derive from an adult with mismatch repair-deficient cancer. Both conserved end residues are part of each CDR3. Fields, in order: CDR3 length, D gene, clone size, J gene, V gene, CDR3 protein, CDR3 DNA. A D gene is named only where the DNA matches it firmly. Clone size, where shown, is once, few, many, or a class for clones that have expanded.

CDR3 length: 15
D gene: .
clone size: .
J gene: TRBJ2-3
V gene: TRBV5-8
CDR3 protein: CASSSLSVSTDTQYF
CDR3 DNA: TGTGCCAGCAGCTCCCTCAGCGTTAGCACAGATACGCAGTATTTT

CDR3 length: 19
D gene: TRBD2
clone size: few
J gene: TRBJ2-7
V gene: TRBV19
CDR3 protein: CASSGRTSGSSPPPYEQYF
CDR3 DNA: TGTGCCAGTAGTGGGCGGACTAGCGGGAGTTCCCCACCGCCCTACGAGCAGTACTTC

CDR3 length: 14
D gene: TRBD1
clone size: .
J gene: TRBJ1-2
V gene: TRBV15
CDR3 protein: CATSPTGTGGAYTF
CDR3 DNA: TGTGCCACCAGCCCCACCGGGACAGGGGGCGCCTACACCTTC

CDR3 length: 13
D gene: .
clone size: .
J gene: TRBJ2-7
V gene: TRBV10-2
CDR3 protein: CASRQDSPYEQYF
CDR3 DNA: TGCGCCAGCAGGCAGGACAGTCCCTACGAGCAGTACTTC

CDR3 length: 13
D gene: .
clone size: .
J gene: TRBJ1-1
V gene: TRBV6-5
CDR3 protein: CASGSGPNTEAFF
CDR3 DNA: TGTGCCAGCGGATCAGGCCCGAACACTGAAGCTTTCTTT

CDR3 length: 14
D gene: TRBD2
clone size: .
J gene: TRBJ2-1
V gene: TRBV29-1
CDR3 protein: CSVDTGRATNEQFF
CDR3 DNA: TGCAGCGTTGATACCGGGAGGGCCACAAATGAGCAGTTCTTC

CDR3 length: 16
D gene: .
clone size: .
J gene: TRBJ1-1
V gene: TRBV27
CDR3 protein: CASSLLSGQLNTEAFF
CDR3 DNA: TGTGCCAGCAGTTTACTTTCCGGGCAGCTGAACACTGAAGCTTTCTTT

CDR3 length: 13
D gene: .
clone size: .
J gene: TRBJ1-1
V gene: TRBV18
CDR3 protein: CASSVSEGTEAFF
CDR3 DNA: TGTGCCAGCTCCGTCTCCGAGGGGACTGAAGCTTTCTTT

CDR3 length: 14
D gene: TRBD1
clone size: medium-sized
J gene: TRBJ1-2
V gene: TRBV2
CDR3 protein: CASSETDRVDGYTF
CDR3 DNA: TGTGCCAGCAGCGAGACGGACAGGGTGGATGGCTACACCTTC

CDR3 length: 13
D gene: .
clone size: .
J gene: TRBJ2-7
V gene: TRBV5-1
CDR3 protein: CASSLAVAYEQYF
CDR3 DNA: TGCGCCAGCAGCTTGGCGGTGGCCTACGAGCAGTACTTC

CDR3 length: 16
D gene: .
clone size: .
J gene: TRBJ2-3
V gene: TRBV5-4
CDR3 protein: CASSLVAARGVNTQYF
CDR3 DNA: TGTGCCAGCAGCTTGGTCGCGGCCAGGGGAGTTAATACGCAGTATTTT

CDR3 length: 14
D gene: .
clone size: .
J gene: TRBJ1-2
V gene: TRBV6-4
CDR3 protein: CASSKDQGSGGYTF
CDR3 DNA: TGTGCCAGCAGTAAAGACCAGGGGAGTGGTGGCTACACCTTC

CDR3 length: 16
D gene: .
clone size: .
J gene: TRBJ2-2
V gene: TRBV5-1
CDR3 protein: CASSLGAAEDTGELFF
CDR3 DNA: TGCGCCAGCAGCTTGGGTGCGGCAGAGGACACCGGGGAGCTGTTTTTT

CDR3 length: 13
D gene: .
clone size: once
J gene: TRBJ1-4
V gene: TRBV5-1
CDR3 protein: CASSEVLNEKLFF
CDR3 DNA: TGCGCCAGCAGCGAGGTACTAAATGAAAAACTGTTTTTT

CDR3 length: 18
D gene: .
clone size: .
J gene: TRBJ2-2
V gene: TRBV19
CDR3 protein: CASSIGRWFTSNTGELFF
CDR3 DNA: TGTGCCAGTAGTATTGGACGCTGGTTCACTTCGAACACCGGGGAGCTGTTTTTT

CDR3 length: 15
D gene: TRBD2
clone size: .
J gene: TRBJ2-3
V gene: TRBV10-3
CDR3 protein: CAISGLAGSTDTQYF
CDR3 DNA: TGTGCCATCAGCGGACTAGCGGGGAGCACAGATACGCAGTATTTT

CDR3 length: 18
D gene: TRBD2
clone size: .
J gene: TRBJ2-3
V gene: TRBV10-3
CDR3 protein: CAISGTSGLAGLSDTQYF
CDR3 DNA: TGTGCCATCAGTGGGACTTCGGGACTAGCGGGACTAAGCGATACGCAGTATTTT

CDR3 length: 13
D gene: .
clone size: .
J gene: TRBJ2-5
V gene: TRBV27
CDR3 protein: CASSSLGEETQYF
CDR3 DNA: TGTGCCAGCAGTAGCTTGGGGGAAGAGACCCAGTACTTC

CDR3 length: 15
D gene: .
clone size: few
J gene: TRBJ2-3
V gene: TRBV9
CDR3 protein: CASSVATLATDTQYF
CDR3 DNA: TGTGCCAGCAGCGTAGCTACGCTAGCGACAGATACGCAGTATTTT

CDR3 length: 14
D gene: TRBD1
clone size: .
J gene: TRBJ2-7
V gene: TRBV6-1
CDR3 protein: CASKRTGTSYEQYF
CDR3 DNA: TGTGCCAGCAAACGGACAGGGACCTCATACGAGCAGTACTTC

CDR3 length: 14
D gene: .
clone size: few
J gene: TRBJ1-2
V gene: TRBV19
CDR3 protein: CASSLHVLGVDYTF
CDR3 DNA: TGTGCCAGTAGCCTACACGTTCTTGGAGTGGACTACACCTTC

CDR3 length: 16
D gene: .
clone size: .
J gene: TRBJ1-2
V gene: TRBV29-1
CDR3 protein: CSVEAATGGANYGYTF
CDR3 DNA: TGCAGCGTTGAAGCAGCGACAGGAGGAGCTAACTATGGCTACACCTTC

CDR3 length: 15
D gene: TRBD2
clone size: .
J gene: TRBJ2-1
V gene: TRBV11-3
CDR3 protein: CASSLGIAGGNEQFF
CDR3 DNA: TGTGCCAGCAGCTTAGGGATAGCGGGGGGCAATGAGCAGTTCTTC

CDR3 length: 15
D gene: .
clone size: .
J gene: TRBJ2-1
V gene: TRBV5-1
CDR3 protein: CASSTGHGTYNEQFF
CDR3 DNA: TGCGCCAGCAGTACGGGACATGGAACCTACAATGAGCAGTTCTTC

CDR3 length: 16
D gene: .
clone size: few
J gene: TRBJ1-1
V gene: TRBV7-9
CDR3 protein: CASSFTGTTLNTEAFF
CDR3 DNA: TGTGCCAGCAGCTTCACCGGGACAACTTTGAACACTGAAGCTTTCTTT

CDR3 length: 15
D gene: .
clone size: few
J gene: TRBJ2-1
V gene: TRBV11-3
CDR3 protein: CASSLGGLSYNEQFF
CDR3 DNA: TGTGCCAGCAGCTTAGGGGGCCTCTCCTACAATGAGCAGTTCTTC

CDR3 length: 14
D gene: TRBD1
clone size: few
J gene: TRBJ1-2
V gene: TRBV19
CDR3 protein: CASSNQGARNGYTF
CDR3 DNA: TGTGCCAGTAGTAACCAGGGGGCGAGGAATGGCTACACCTTC

CDR3 length: 13
D gene: .
clone size: .
J gene: TRBJ2-1
V gene: TRBV7-7
CDR3 protein: CASSLSPNNEQFF
CDR3 DNA: TGTGCTAGCAGCTTAAGTCCGAACAATGAGCAGTTCTTC